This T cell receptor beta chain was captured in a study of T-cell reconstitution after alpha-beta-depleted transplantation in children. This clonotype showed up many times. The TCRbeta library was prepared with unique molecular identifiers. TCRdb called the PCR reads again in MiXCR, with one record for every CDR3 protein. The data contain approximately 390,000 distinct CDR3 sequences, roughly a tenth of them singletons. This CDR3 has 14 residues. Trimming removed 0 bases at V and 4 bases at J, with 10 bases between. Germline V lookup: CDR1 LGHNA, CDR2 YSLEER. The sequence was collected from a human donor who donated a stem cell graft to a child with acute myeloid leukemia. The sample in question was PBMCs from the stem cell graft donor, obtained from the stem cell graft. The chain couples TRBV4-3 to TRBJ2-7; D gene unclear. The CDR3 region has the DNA TGCGCCAGCAGCCAAGATGGGGAAGGATACGAGCAGTACTTC. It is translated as CASSQDGEGYEQYF.